The present TCR beta chain was sequenced within a study of a mutant IDH1 vaccine in newly diagnosed glioma. Assay used: immunoSEQ multiplex PCR; TCRdb lists only in-frame clones, some missing. The sample includes tens of thousands of clones, under 90% of them seen just once. Regarding this clone: Antigen: not known.

Time point indicated: week 23, last vaccination. Alongside topical imiquimod, each dose of vaccine comprised 300 ug of mutant IDH1 20-mer peptide. Germline CDR1 LNHNV, CDR2 YYDKDF (reference sequence). The CDR3 totals 13 residues. Losses at the gene ends were 5 bases for V and 15 bases for J; bases not matched to a gene: 12. The clonotype was recovered from a man aged 35 to 55 with glioma. The chain couples TRBV15 to TRBJ2-1, with 8 bases aligning to TRBD1. The source material was PBMCs, sampled from a glioma patient whose treatment included an IDH1 peptide vaccine. CDR3 coding DNA: TGTGCCACCAGCTCGTCGCTCTGGACAGGGTCGTTCTTC. Translation gives CATSSSLWTGSFF. Full variable domain (remainder filled in from reference TRBV15 and TRBJ2-1): DAMVIQNPRYQVTQFGKPVTLSCSQTLNHNVMYWYQQKSSQAPKLLFHYYDKDFNNEADTPDNFQSRRPNTSFCFLDIRSPGLGDTAMYLCATSSSLWTGSFFGPGTRLTVL.